This is a list of T cell receptor beta chains from one sample in a study of T cells in Graves' hyperthyroidism and ophthalmopathy. TCRdb called the multiplex PCR reads again in MiXCR, with one record for every CDR3 protein. The sample shows roughly 570,000 distinct CDR3 sequences, 35% to 55% of them seen only once. The material sequenced was peripheral blood or thyroid tissue (not recorded which). These receptors came from a woman between 18 and 29 years old with Graves' hyperthyroidism. CDR3s include the opening cysteine and the closing phenylalanine or tryptophan. A D gene is named only where the DNA matches it firmly. Clone size appears in some rows only: once, few, many, or a class for an expanded clone.

clone size	V gene	D gene	J gene	CDR3 DNA	CDR3 protein
-	TRBV7-8	-	TRBJ2-1	TGTGCCAGCAAGCAGCGGGCGACGGATGAGCAGTTCTTC	CASKQRATDEQFF
-	TRBV20-1	-	TRBJ2-2	TGCAGTGCTAGTGGTCGACGGGGTGCCAGGGAGGCGGGCACCGGGGAGCTGTTTTTT	CSASGRRGAREAGTGELFF
many	TRBV29-1	TRBD2	TRBJ2-3	TGCAGCGTTGAACTAGCGGGAGGAGGTGATACGCAGTATTTT	CSVELAGGGDTQYF
once	TRBV19	-	TRBJ2-6	TGTGCCAGTCAAAAGGACGGTAACTATGGGGCCAACGTCCTGACTTTC	CASQKDGNYGANVLTF
-	TRBV29-1	-	TRBJ2-2	TGCAGCCTAGCGAGGAACACCGGGGAGCTGTTTTTT	CSLARNTGELFF
many	TRBV5-5	TRBD2	TRBJ2-7	TGTGCCAGCAGCTTATCACTAGCGGGAGTCCACGAGCAGTACTTC	CASSLSLAGVHEQYF
-	TRBV6-7	-	TRBJ2-7	TGTGCCAGCAGTTATACTGGACCGGAACTCTACGAGCAGTACTTC	CASSYTGPELYEQYF
-	TRBV10-3	-	TRBJ1-5	TGTGCCATCAGCCCCGGACAAAATAGCAATCAGCCCCAGCATTTT	CAISPGQNSNQPQHF
-	TRBV10-3	TRBD2	TRBJ2-7	TGTGCCATCAGTTACAAGTTTAGCCTAGCGGTCATACCTTACGAGCAGTACTTC	CAISYKFSLAVIPYEQYF
many	TRBV4-2	TRBD1	TRBJ1-1	TGTGCCAGCAGCCAGCCGGGACAGGGGGTGGCTGAAGCTTTCTTT	CASSQPGQGVAEAFF
many	TRBV12-3/TRBV12-4	TRBD1	TRBJ1-6	TGTGCCAGCAGTTCTCAGGGGGCGCAGAATTCACCCCTCCACTTT	CASSSQGAQNSPLHF
-	TRBV14	-	TRBJ2-7	TGTGCCAGCAGCCAAGATTTTAGGCCCCCGGGCGAGCAGTACTTC	CASSQDFRPPGEQYF
few	TRBV7-9	-	TRBJ1-4	TGTGCCAGCAGTTACCCTCAGTCAACTAATGAAAAACTGTTTTTT	CASSYPQSTNEKLFF
many	TRBV5-1	-	TRBJ2-7	TGCGCCAGCAGCTTGGTTTGGGGTAGCTCCTACGAGCAGTACTTC	CASSLVWGSSYEQYF
many	TRBV5-6	TRBD1	TRBJ2-5	TGTGCCAGCCTACACTTGGGACAGGGATTGAGTGAGACCCAGTACTTC	CASLHLGQGLSETQYF
-	TRBV7-3	TRBD1	TRBJ2-5	TGTGCCAGCAGCTTAACCGGGACAGGGATATCGTACCAAGAGACCCAGTACTTC	CASSLTGTGISYQETQYF
many	TRBV19	-	TRBJ1-1	TGTGCCAGTAGAGATTGGGACCGGGTCACTGAAGCTTTCTTT	CASRDWDRVTEAFF
-	TRBV29-1	-	TRBJ1-1	TGCAGCGTTGAACCGGGAGGGACTAATGAAGCTTTCTTT	CSVEPGGTNEAFF
many	TRBV7-2	-	TRBJ1-6	TGTGCCAGCAGCTCGGAAGCTTCCCAGAATTCACCCCTCCACTTT	CASSSEASQNSPLHF
many	TRBV12-5	-	TRBJ2-5	TGTGCTAGTGGTAACGGGTGGGAGACCCAGTACTTC	CASGNGWETQYF
once	TRBV4-3	-	TRBJ2-5	TGCGCCAGCAGCTTCCTGAGCCCAAAAGAGACCCAGTACTTC	CASSFLSPKETQYF
-	TRBV18	-	TRBJ2-7	TGTGCCAGCTCCGCGGGACATAAAACCTACGAGCAGTACTTC	CASSAGHKTYEQYF
-	TRBV19	-	TRBJ2-2	TGTGCCTGGAGTAAGGGACTCCTAGGGACCGGGGAGCTGTTTTTT	CAWSKGLLGTGELFF